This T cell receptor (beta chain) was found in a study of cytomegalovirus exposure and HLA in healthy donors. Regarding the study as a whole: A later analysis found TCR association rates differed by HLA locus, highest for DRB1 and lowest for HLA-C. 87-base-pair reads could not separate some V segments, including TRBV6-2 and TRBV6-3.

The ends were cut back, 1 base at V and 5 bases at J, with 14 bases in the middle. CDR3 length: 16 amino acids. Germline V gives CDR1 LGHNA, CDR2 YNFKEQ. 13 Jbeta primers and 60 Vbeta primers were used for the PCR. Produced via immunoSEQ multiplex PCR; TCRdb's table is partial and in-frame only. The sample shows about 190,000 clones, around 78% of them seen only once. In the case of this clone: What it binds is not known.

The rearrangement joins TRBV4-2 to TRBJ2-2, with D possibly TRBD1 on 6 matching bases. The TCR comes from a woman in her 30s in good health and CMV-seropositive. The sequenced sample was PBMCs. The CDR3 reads CASSQGLRGRTGELFF. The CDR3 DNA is TGTGCCAGCAGCCAAGGACTCAGGGGTAGGACCGGGGAGCTGTTTTTT.